This T cell receptor (beta chain) was recorded in a study of blood T cells in healthy people across ages. Study-wide results and limits: The lack of PBMC sorting stopped any conclusive naive versus antigen-experienced comparison. Compared with aged donors, long-lived donors showed fewer expanded clones, suggesting selection. A roughly linear fall in TCR beta diversity per million T cells was seen with increasing age.

Turning to this clonotype: Its antigen is undetermined.

PCR was performed a second time for about 6 to 11 cycles using a sample-barcoded 5' primer and a J-beta primer mix. Carrying 12 random nucleotides, a template-switch adaptor labeled each individual cDNA molecule. One entry per CDR3 protein, called by TCRdb with MiXCR from the 5' RACE reads. The sample yields roughly 1.4 million distinct CDR3 sequences, approximately 59% seen once. Germline V CDR1 and CDR2: MNHEY, SMNVEV (reference sequence). The CDR3 loop spans 14 amino acids. V shed 6 bases and J shed 9 bases, with 19 bases lying between them. V gene TRBV27 combines with J gene TRBJ2-3; D uncertain. Sequencing used blood. This TCR came from a man aged 18 to 29 in good health. Here the CDR3 DNA reads TGTGCCAGCAGCCCACTGGAAAGTGGACGGACGCAGTATTTT. This translates into CASSPLESGRTQYF.